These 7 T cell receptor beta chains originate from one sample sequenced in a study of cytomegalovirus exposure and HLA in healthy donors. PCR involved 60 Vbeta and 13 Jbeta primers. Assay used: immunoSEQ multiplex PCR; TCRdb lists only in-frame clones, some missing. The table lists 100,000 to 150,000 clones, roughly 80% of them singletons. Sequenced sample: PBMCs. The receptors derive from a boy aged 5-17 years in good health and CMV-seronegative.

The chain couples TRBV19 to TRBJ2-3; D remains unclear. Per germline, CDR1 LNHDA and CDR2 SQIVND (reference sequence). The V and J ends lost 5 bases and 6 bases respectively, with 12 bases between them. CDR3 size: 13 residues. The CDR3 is CASSPRLADTQYF. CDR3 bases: TGTGCCAGTAGTCCCCGACTGGCGGATACGCAGTATTTT. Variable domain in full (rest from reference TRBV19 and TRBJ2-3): DGGITQSPKYLFRKEGQNVTLSCEQNLNHDAMYWYRQDPGQGLRLIYYSQIVNDFQKGDIAEGYSVSREKKESFPLTVTSAQKNPTAFYLCASSPRLADTQYFGPGTRLTVL.

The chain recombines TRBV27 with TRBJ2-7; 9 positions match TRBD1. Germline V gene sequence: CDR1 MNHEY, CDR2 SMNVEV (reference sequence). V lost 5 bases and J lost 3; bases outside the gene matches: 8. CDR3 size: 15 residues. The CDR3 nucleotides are TGTGCCAGCAGTGCCTTACAGGGGGCCTTCTACGAGCAGTACTTC. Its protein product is CASSALQGAFYEQYF.

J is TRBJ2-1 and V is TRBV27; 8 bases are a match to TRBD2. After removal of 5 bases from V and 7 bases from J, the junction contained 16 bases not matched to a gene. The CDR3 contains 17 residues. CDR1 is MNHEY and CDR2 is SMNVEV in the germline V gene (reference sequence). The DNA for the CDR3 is TGTGCCAGCAGTCCCACCTGGACTAGCCTCCCCTCTAATGAGCAGTTCTTC. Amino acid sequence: CASSPTWTSLPSNEQFF.

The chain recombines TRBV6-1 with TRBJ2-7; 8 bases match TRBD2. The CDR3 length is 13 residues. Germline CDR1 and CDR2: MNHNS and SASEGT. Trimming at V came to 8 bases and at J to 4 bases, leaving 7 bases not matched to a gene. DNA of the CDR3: TGTGCCAGCGGGGGTAGCGGGGATTACGAGCAGTACTTC. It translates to CASGGSGDYEQYF.

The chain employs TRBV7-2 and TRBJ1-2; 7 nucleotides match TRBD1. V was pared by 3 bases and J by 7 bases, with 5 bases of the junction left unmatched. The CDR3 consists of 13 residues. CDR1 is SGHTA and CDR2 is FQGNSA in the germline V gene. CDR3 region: CASSFPQGGGYTF. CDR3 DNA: TGTGCCAGCAGCTTCCCCCAGGGGGGTGGCTACACCTTC.

As DNA, the CDR3 is TGTGCCTGGAGACCGACTAGCGGGAGGGCCAGCGGGGAGCTGTTTTTT. Encoded protein: CAWRPTSGRASGELFF. The V and J genes are TRBV30 and TRBJ2-2; TRBD2 matches at 14 bases. V lost 3 bases, J lost 7 bases, and 7 bases stayed unmatched. In germline, CDR1 is GTSNPN, CDR2 SVGIG (reference sequence). The CDR3 totals 16 residues.

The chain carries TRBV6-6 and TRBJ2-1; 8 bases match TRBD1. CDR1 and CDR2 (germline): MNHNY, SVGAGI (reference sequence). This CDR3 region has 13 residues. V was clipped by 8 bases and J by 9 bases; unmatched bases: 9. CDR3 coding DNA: TGTGCCAGCCGTACTTTAGACAGGGGTGAGCAGTTCTTC. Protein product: CASRTLDRGEQFF.